This T cell receptor (beta chain) appears in the sequencing data of a study of T cell repertoires in cytomegalovirus infection (dated by TCRdb to the late 2010s). About the study as a whole: Donor HLA type was relevant to the analysis, because carriage of CMV infection together with the matching HLA type was indicated by public TCR beta signatures. The paper's findings and limits, for the study overall: Carriers of CMV infection plus the relevant HLA type were discriminated by the cumulative frequency of public TCR beta family members in the study cohort and in an independent roughly 400-donor cohort. The ex vivo response was dominated by HLA-C-restricted CMV-specific TCR beta clonotypes, which also provided the single most frequent clonotype in two of eight donors.

Worth noting for this clonotype: There is no known antigen for this receptor. No base quality information exists; no much larger clone differs at one position.

In the germline V gene, CDR1 corresponds to MDHEN and CDR2 to SYDVKM. Spanning cysteine to phenylalanine, the CDR3 consists of 12 amino acids. The sequence is cut down to CDR3 DNA, 36 bases in frame from base 1. V is shortened by 5 bases, J by 11 bases, and the region joining them spans 15 bases. Sequenced using an Illumina HiSeq 1500. Clones were called with MiXCR by TCRdb after fastp trimmed the public reads at Q25, and only in-frame beta chains were retained. Rows are combined by CDR3 protein, so each entry shows the most common genes and DNA. The sample records around 740,000 distinct CDR3 sequences, approximately 34% of which are singletons. The ten top clones hold under 3% of the sample.

The receptor was derived from a human donor in good health (CMV status not recorded). Some clones in this sample may be carry-over from other donors' samples. The chain is assembled from TRBV28 and TRBJ1-1, with TRBD1 as a weak D call on 5 bases. Sequencing was carried out using PBMCs. The sequenced DNA is TGTGCCAGCAGTAGCGTCCAGGGTAGGGCTTTCTTT. It codes for CASSSVQGRAFF.